The 28 T cell receptor beta chains in this list originate from one sample, sequenced in a study of T cell responses to AZD1222 COVID-19 vaccine. Generated by immunoSEQ multiplex PCR, the TCRdb table keeps only in-frame clones and is missing some. The sample records roughly 190,000 clones, roughly 88% being singletons. The specimen comprised peripheral blood, sampled on day 0 of AZD1222 vaccination. Source of these receptors: an adult in good health.

Here the CDR3 DNA reads TGCAGCGTTAAGGCGACGGAGCTGTTTTTT. Translated: CSVKATELFF. V gene TRBV29-1 combines with J gene TRBJ2-2, with D hard to call. CDR3 length: 10 amino acids. V was shortened by 5 bases and J by 10 bases, with 8 bases between the two germline ends. The germline V gene has CDR1 SQVTM and CDR2 ANQGSEA.

J is TRBJ1-2 and V is TRBV11-2; possible D gene TRBD1, 5 bases. This CDR3 has 16 amino acids. The germline V gene encodes CDR1 SGHAT and CDR2 FQNNGV. V lost 1 base and J lost 3, with 15 bases in between. CDR3 residues: CASSLGPWGTDYGYTF. As DNA, the CDR3 is TGTGCCAGCAGCTTAGGGCCCTGGGGGACTGACTATGGCTACACCTTC.

The rearrangement joins TRBV5-1 to TRBJ2-7; possibly TRBD1 for D (6 bases). The V gene lost 4 bases and the J gene lost 10 bases, with 12 bases spanning the gap. Per germline, CDR1 SGHRS and CDR2 YFSETQ. This CDR3 spans 11 amino acids. The CDR3, as DNA: TGCGCCAGCAGCCTGGGGGCCGAACAGTACTTC. Translated, it gives CASSLGAEQYF.

To note about this clone: An end of the junction does not agree with germline; a read error may underlie this. The chain joins TRBV12-3 or TRBV12-4 to TRBJ2-2, with 7 positions matching TRBD1. The CDR3 is 13 residues long. CDR3 amino acids: CASTLQGTGELFF. CDR3 coding DNA: TGTGCCAGCACTTTACAGGGGACCGGGGAGCTGTTTTTT.

The rearrangement joins TRBV7-6 to TRBJ2-7; TRBD1 might be the D (6 bases). This CDR3 has 14 residues. Germline V CDR1 and CDR2: SGHVS, FNYEAQ. V lost 1 base, J lost 2 bases, and 9 bases lay in between. As DNA, the CDR3 is TGTGCCAGCAGCTTAGGCGGACAGACCTACGAGCAGTACTTC. This translates into CASSLGGQTYEQYF.

Points on this clone: The sample holds other DNA sequences that translate to the same CDR3. The chain uses TRBV4-2 and TRBJ1-1; possibly TRBD1 for D (6 bases). The germline V gene encodes CDR1 LGHNA and CDR2 YNFKEQ. The CDR3 is 14 residues long. V was clipped by 3 bases and J by 2 bases, with 10 bases between them. This chain's CDR3 is CASSHLDRNTEAFF. As DNA, the CDR3 is TGTGCCAGCAGCCACCTGGACAGAAACACTGAAGCTTTCTTT.

The V call is TRBV27, the J call TRBJ1-1; tentatively, D is TRBD1 (5 bases). Trimming took 3 bases from V and 7 from J, leaving 12 bases between them. CDR1 is MNHEY and CDR2 is SMNVEV in the germline V gene (reference sequence). The CDR3 consists of 13 residues. The CDR3 sequence: CASSFLAGGEAFF. As DNA, the CDR3 is TGTGCCAGCAGTTTCCTCGCGGGGGGTGAAGCTTTCTTT.

This chain uses TRBV24-1 with TRBJ2-2, with a weak D call TRBD1 (6 bases). Trimming took 4 bases from V and 1 from J, leaving 12 bases between them. The V gene's germline CDR1 is KGHDR and CDR2 SFDVKD. The CDR3 has 16 residues. Here the CDR3 reads CATSDPNRENTGELFF. The CDR3 DNA follows: TGTGCCACCAGTGACCCTAACAGGGAGAACACCGGGGAGCTGTTTTTT.

This clone was seen a handful of times. V and J are TRBV4-1 and TRBJ2-2; 10 bases are shared with TRBD2. With 0 bases clipped from V and 6 bases from J, the junction kept 13 bases outside the gene matches. In germline, CDR1 is MGHRA, CDR2 YSYEKL. The CDR3 spans 19 residues. CDR3 sequence: CASSQDTSGMVVVSGELFF. CDR3 bases: TGCGCCAGCAGCCAAGATACTAGCGGGATGGTTGTAGTCTCCGGGGAGCTGTTTTTT.

The chain is built from TRBV15 and TRBJ2-7; 13 bases are shared with TRBD2. CDR3 length equals 15 residues. Germline V gene sequence: CDR1 LNHNV, CDR2 YYDKDF (reference sequence). J lost 1 base, V lost 3 bases, and 0 bases had no gene match. CDR3 region: CATSRGLAGSYEQYF. CDR3 coding DNA: TGTGCCACCAGCAGGGGACTAGCGGGGTCCTACGAGCAGTACTTC.

This clone has only a few counts. The rearrangement uses TRBV7-9 and TRBJ2-7; D remains ambiguous. V lost 5 bases to trimming and J lost 1 base, with 9 bases between them. CDR1 and CDR2 (germline): SEHNR, FQNEAQ (reference sequence). This CDR3 spans 13 amino acids. The CDR3 DNA follows: TGTGCCAGCAGCCGACCCTTATCCTACGAGCAGTACTTC. Its translation is CASSRPLSYEQYF.

The chain employs TRBV27 and TRBJ2-7; no clear D. The CDR3 runs 15 residues. CDR1 MNHEY and CDR2 SMNVEV come from the germline V gene (reference sequence). Trimming removed 0 bases from V and 0 bases from J, with 9 bases in between. The CDR3 region is CASSLSAASSYEQYF. CDR3 nucleotide sequence: TGTGCCAGCAGTTTATCGGCAGCAAGCTCCTACGAGCAGTACTTC.

The chain carries TRBV6-5 and TRBJ2-2; TRBD2 agrees at 7 bases. V trimming: 2 bases; J trimming: 7 bases; junction bases outside the gene matches: 7. This CDR3 spans 15 amino acids. CDR1 is MNHEY, CDR2 SVGAGI, per germline. Written as DNA, the CDR3 is TGTGCCAGCAGTTACCAGCCGGCTAGCGGCGGGGAGCTGTTTTTT. It translates to CASSYQPASGGELFF.

The chain joins TRBV10-3 to TRBJ1-2; weak D call: TRBD1 (5 bases). The CDR3 runs to 16 residues. Trimming took 1 base from V and 0 from J, leaving 12 bases between them. Per the germline V gene, CDR1 is ENHRY and CDR2 is SYGVKD. CDR3 sequence: CAISELTGGANYGYTF. CDR3 bases: TGTGCCATCAGTGAGTTAACAGGCGGCGCTAACTATGGCTACACCTTC.

Written as DNA, the CDR3 is TGTGCCAGCAGCTTCGGCCCCCTGGGAAGCTCCTACAATGAGCAGTTCTTC. Translated: CASSFGPLGSSYNEQFF. This chain joins TRBV11-3 and TRBJ2-1; D not resolved. The CDR3 is 17 residues long. Looked up from germline, CDR1 is SGHNT and CDR2 is YENEEA. The V end lost 3 bases, the J end lost 0 bases, and 15 bases lay between the germline ends.

J is TRBJ1-1 and V is TRBV5-6; D gene uncertain. This CDR3 has 15 amino acids. With 0 bases removed from V and 2 bases from J, the gap between germline ends came to 11 bases. Germline CDR1 SGHDT, CDR2 YYEEEE. CDR3 region: CASSLEGTLNTEAFF. CDR3 bases: TGTGCCAGCAGCTTGGAGGGCACCCTCAACACTGAAGCTTTCTTT.

The chain uses TRBV19 and TRBJ1-5; unclear D gene. CDR3 length: 14 residues. V shed 7 bases and J shed 4 bases, with 14 bases lying between them. CDR1 and CDR2 (germline): LNHDA, SQIVND (reference sequence). Here the CDR3 reads CASNNGKMNQPQHF. The CDR3, as DNA: TGTGCCAGTAACAACGGGAAGATGAATCAGCCCCAGCATTTT.

The chain uses TRBV19 and TRBJ1-2, with TRBD1 as a possible D gene (5 bases). Germline lookup yields CDR1 LNHDA and CDR2 SQIVND (reference sequence). The CDR3 length is 16 residues. The V and J ends lost 3 bases and 0 bases respectively, with 14 bases between them. The CDR3 spells CASSMRLRQPNYGYTF. DNA for the CDR3: TGTGCCAGTAGTATGAGACTGCGACAGCCTAACTATGGCTACACCTTC.

The V gene is TRBV2, the J gene TRBJ2-2; TRBD1 matches at 11 bases. From germline, CDR1 is SNHLY and CDR2 FYNNEI. J was trimmed by 4 bases and V by 6 bases; bases with no gene match: 19. The CDR3 has 20 amino acids. Here the CDR3 reads CASSDDRDRGGWSSTGELFF. CDR3 bases: TGTGCCAGCAGCGACGACCGGGACAGGGGGGGATGGTCGAGCACCGGGGAGCTGTTTTTT.

The CDR3 region has the DNA TGTGCCAGCAGCTTAGGGGGGGAGAGCAATCAGCCCCAGCATTTT. Protein: CASSLGGESNQPQHF. The chain carries TRBV7-8 and TRBJ1-5; D is perhaps TRBD1 (5 bases). The CDR3 length is 15 residues. Deletions cut 1 base from V and 1 base from J, with 8 bases between. Germline V lookup: CDR1 SGHVS, CDR2 FQNEAQ.

Here the CDR3 reads CASSPGVRAVTEAFF. As DNA, the CDR3 is TGTGCCAGCAGCCCCGGAGTCAGGGCCGTCACTGAAGCTTTCTTT. The chain is built from TRBV5-5 and TRBJ1-1, with D possibly matching TRBD1 (5 bases). V lost 4 bases and J 4 bases, leaving 17 bases between the germline ends. The CDR3 is 15 amino acids. Germline lookup yields CDR1 SGHKS and CDR2 YYEKEE (reference sequence).

The rearrangement joins TRBV7-9 to TRBJ1-1, with D possibly matching TRBD1 (5 bases). Trimming removed 5 bases at V and 5 bases at J, with 21 bases between. CDR1 is SEHNR and CDR2 is FQNEAQ in the germline V gene (reference sequence). The CDR3 spans 16 residues. The CDR3 region is CASSMRPNAGVTEAFF. CDR3 nucleotides: TGTGCCAGCAGCATGAGACCTAACGCGGGGGTAACTGAAGCTTTCTTT.

In nucleotides, the CDR3 is TGTGCCAGCACAAGCGGGACAGGGAGGTACAATGAGCAGTTCTTC. It specifies CASTSGTGRYNEQFF. V gene TRBV6-6 combines with J gene TRBJ2-1; 9 nucleotides align to TRBD1. V was clipped by 7 bases and J by 4 bases; unmatched bases: 8. The CDR3 consists of 15 residues. CDR1 and CDR2 from the germline V gene are MNHNY and SVGAGI (reference sequence).

The V gene is TRBV10-3, the J gene TRBJ1-1, with no clear D. The ends were cut back, 3 bases at V and 4 bases at J, with 12 bases in the middle. Germline CDR1 ENHRY, CDR2 SYGVKD. The CDR3 contains 14 residues. The CDR3 here is CAISDPPQGTEAFF. CDR3 nucleotides: TGTGCCATCAGTGACCCCCCCCAAGGCACTGAAGCTTTCTTT.

The rearrangement links TRBV28 to TRBJ2-2, with 9 bases aligning to TRBD1. There are 16 residues in the CDR3. Germline loops: CDR1 MDHEN, CDR2 SYDVKM. The junction had 8 bases not matched to a gene; V was cut back by 5 bases and J by 4 bases. CDR3: CASSTTRDRVTGELFF. CDR3 coding DNA: TGTGCCAGCAGTACCACCCGGGACAGGGTCACCGGGGAGCTGTTTTTT.

This rearrangement joins TRBV5-1 to TRBJ2-3; D is tentatively TRBD1 or TRBD2 (5 bases each). V shed 7 bases and J shed 2 bases, with 11 bases lying between them. The CDR3 runs to 13 residues. Germline CDR1 reads SGHRS; CDR2 reads YFSETQ. The DNA of the CDR3 is TGCGCCAGCCGGGACCCGGACACAGATACGCAGTATTTT. Translating gives CASRDPDTDTQYF.

This chain uses TRBV29-1 with TRBJ2-1; D uncertain. Germline CDR1 reads SQVTM; CDR2 reads ANQGSEA. Trimming left V 4 bases short and J 0 bases short, with 10 bases between. The CDR3 sequence is 14 residues long. Written as DNA, the CDR3 is TGCAGCGTTGTGAGCCAGAGCTCCTACAATGAGCAGTTCTTC. As protein: CSVVSQSSYNEQFF.

This chain joins TRBV5-4 and TRBJ2-5, with D perhaps TRBD1 (6 bases). This CDR3 contains 14 residues. The germline gives CDR1 SGHNT, CDR2 YYREEE (reference sequence). V lost 2 bases, J lost 0 bases, and 8 bases lay in between. Here the CDR3 DNA reads TGTGCCAGCAGCTTTCAGGGGAACCAAGAGACCCAGTACTTC. Translated: CASSFQGNQETQYF.